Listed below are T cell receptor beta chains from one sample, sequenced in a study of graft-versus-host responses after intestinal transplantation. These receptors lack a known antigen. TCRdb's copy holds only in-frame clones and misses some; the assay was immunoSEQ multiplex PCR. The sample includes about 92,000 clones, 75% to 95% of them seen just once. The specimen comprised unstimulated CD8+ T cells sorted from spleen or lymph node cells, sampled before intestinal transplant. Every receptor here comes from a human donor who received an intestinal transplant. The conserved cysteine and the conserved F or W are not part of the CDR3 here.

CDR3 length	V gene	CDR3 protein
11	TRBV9	ASSRKHTGELF
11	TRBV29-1	SVPGEANEKLF
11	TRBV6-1	ASSLAGDTEAF
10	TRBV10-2	ASSEETGPAA
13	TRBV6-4	ASSYSETGANVLT
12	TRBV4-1	ASGWGQDQETQY
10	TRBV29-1	SDNQGAHGYT
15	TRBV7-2	ASSFEPYLISGNTIY
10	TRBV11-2	ASSPGGFQQY
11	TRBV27	ASSFASTNEQF
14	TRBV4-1	ASSPFFDLSAGELF
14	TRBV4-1	ASSPSREFPPYGYT
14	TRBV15	ATSRDLGEGYNEQF
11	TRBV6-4	ASSETNTGELF
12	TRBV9	ASSVVRQEDGYT
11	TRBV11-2	ASSYGTGYEQY
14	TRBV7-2	ASSLPLGGPPDEQF
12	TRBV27	ASSLFSGDNEQF
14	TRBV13	ASSPFGISFTDTQY
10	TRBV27	AIGTPGRGQF
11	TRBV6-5	ASVGGWAYEQY
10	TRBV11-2	ASSQSSYEQY
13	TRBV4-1	ASSPLALAADTQY